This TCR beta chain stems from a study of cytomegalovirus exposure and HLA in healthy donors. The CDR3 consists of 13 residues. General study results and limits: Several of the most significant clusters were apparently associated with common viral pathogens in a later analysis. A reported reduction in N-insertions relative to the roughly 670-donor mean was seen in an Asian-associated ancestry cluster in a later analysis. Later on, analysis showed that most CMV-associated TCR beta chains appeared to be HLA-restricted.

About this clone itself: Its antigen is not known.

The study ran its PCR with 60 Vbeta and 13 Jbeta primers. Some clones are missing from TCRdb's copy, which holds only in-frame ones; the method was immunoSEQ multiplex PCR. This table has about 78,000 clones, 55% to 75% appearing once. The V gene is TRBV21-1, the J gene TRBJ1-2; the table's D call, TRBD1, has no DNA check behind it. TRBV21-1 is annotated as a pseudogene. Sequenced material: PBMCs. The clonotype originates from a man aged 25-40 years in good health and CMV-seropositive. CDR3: CASSWTGAYGYTF. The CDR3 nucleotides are TGTGCCAGCAGCTGGACAGGAGCCTATGGCTACACCTTC.